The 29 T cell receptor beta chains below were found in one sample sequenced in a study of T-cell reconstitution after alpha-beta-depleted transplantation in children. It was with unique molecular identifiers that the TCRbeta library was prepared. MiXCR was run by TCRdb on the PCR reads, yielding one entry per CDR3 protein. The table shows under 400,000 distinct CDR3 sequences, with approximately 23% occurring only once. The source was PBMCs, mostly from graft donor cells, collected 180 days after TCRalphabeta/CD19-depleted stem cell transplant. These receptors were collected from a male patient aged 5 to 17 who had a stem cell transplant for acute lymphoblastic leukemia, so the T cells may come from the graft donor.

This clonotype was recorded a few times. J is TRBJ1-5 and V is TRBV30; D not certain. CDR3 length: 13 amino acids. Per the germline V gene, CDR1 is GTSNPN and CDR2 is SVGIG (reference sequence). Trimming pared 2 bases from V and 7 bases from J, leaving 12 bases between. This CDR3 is CAWSTWDNQPQHF. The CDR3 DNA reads TGTGCCTGGAGTACGTGGGATAACCAGCCCCAGCATTTT.

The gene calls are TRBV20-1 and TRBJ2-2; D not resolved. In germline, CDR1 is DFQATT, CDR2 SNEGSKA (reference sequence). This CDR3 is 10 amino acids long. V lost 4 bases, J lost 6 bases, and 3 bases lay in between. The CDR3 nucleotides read TGCAGTGCTAAATCCGGGGAGCTGTTTTTT. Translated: CSAKSGELFF.

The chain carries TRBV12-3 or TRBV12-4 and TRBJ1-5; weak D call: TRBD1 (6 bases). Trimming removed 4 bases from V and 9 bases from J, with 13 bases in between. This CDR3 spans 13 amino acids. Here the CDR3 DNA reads TGTGCCAGCAGTTGGACAGTCGACCTGCCCCAGCATTTT. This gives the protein CASSWTVDLPQHF.

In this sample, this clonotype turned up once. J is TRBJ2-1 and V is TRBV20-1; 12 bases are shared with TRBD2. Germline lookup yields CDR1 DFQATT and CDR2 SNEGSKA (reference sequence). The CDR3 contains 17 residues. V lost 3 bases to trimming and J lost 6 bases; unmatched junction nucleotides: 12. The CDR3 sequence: CSASSGGLAGIGNEQFF. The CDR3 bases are TGCAGTGCTAGTTCAGGCGGACTAGCGGGAATAGGCAATGAGCAGTTCTTC.

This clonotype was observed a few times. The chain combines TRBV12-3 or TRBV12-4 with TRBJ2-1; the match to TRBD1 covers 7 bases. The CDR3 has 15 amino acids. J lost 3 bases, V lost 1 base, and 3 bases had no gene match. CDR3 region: CASSLVGTVYNEQFF. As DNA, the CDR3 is TGTGCCAGCAGTTTAGTGGGGACAGTCTACAATGAGCAGTTCTTC.

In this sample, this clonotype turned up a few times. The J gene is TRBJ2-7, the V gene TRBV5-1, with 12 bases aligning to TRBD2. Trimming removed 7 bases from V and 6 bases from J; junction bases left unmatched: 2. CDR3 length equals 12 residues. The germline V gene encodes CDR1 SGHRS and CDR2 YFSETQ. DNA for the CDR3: TGCGCCAGCGGACTAGCGGGACCCGAGCAGTACTTC. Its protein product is CASGLAGPEQYF. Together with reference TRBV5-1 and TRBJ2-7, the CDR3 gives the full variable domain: KAGVTQTPRYLIKTRGQQVTLSCSPISGHRSVSWYQQTPGQGLQFLFEYFSETQRNKGNFPGRFSGRQFSNSRSEMNVSTLELGDSALYLCASGLAGPEQYFGPGTRLTVT.

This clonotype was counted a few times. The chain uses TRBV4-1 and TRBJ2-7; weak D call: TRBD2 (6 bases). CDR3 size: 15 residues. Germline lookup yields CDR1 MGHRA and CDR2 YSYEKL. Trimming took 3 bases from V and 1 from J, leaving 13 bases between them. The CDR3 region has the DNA TGCGCCAGCAGCCAGTTAATAGCGGATTCCTACGAGCAGTACTTC. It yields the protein CASSQLIADSYEQYF.

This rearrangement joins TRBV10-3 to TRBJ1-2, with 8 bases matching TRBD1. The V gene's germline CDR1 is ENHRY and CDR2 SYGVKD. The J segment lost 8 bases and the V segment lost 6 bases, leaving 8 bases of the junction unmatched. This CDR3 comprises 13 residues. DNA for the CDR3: TGTGCCATCAGGAACGCAGGGGGCGCCGGCTACACCTTC. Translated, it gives CAIRNAGGAGYTF.

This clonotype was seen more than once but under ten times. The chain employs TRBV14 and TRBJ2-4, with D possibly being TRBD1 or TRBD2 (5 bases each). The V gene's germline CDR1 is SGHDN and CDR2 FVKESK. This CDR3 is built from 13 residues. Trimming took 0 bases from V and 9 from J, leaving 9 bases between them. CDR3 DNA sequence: TGTGCCAGCAGCCAAGATGGGACGGGCATTCAGTACTTC. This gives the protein CASSQDGTGIQYF.

CDR3 coding DNA: TGTGCCACCAGCAGAGCGGCGGGCCTCAACTCCTACGAGCAGTACTTC. Its translation is CATSRAAGLNSYEQYF. V gene TRBV15 combines with J gene TRBJ2-7; TRBD2 might be the D (5 bases). The CDR3 is 16 amino acids. Trimming left V 1 base short and J 0 bases short, with 13 bases between. The germline V gene has CDR1 LNHNV and CDR2 YYDKDF (reference sequence).

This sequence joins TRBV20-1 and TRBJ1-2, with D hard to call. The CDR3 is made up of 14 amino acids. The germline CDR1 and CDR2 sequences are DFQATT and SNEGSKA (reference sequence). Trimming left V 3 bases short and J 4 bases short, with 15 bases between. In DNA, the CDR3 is TGCAGTGCTAGCCAGGCCATTGCTTTCTATGGCTACACCTTC. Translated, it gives CSASQAIAFYGYTF.

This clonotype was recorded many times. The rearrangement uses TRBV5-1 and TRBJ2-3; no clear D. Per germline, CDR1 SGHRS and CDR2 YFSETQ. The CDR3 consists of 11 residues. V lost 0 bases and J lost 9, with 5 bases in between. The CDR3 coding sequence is TGCGCCAGCAGCTTGGTAGTCACGCAGTATTTT. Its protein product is CASSLVVTQYF.

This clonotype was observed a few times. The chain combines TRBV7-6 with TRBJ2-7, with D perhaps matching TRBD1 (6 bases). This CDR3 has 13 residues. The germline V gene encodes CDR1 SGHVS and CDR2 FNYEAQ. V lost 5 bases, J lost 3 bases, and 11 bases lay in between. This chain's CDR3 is CASSREGGYEQYF. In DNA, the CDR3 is TGTGCCAGCAGCCGTGAAGGGGGCTACGAGCAGTACTTC.

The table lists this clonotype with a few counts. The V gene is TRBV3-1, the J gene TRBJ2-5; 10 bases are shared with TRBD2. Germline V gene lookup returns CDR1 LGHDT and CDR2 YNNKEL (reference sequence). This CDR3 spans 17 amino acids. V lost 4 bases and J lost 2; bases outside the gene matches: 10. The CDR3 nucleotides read TGTGCCAGCAGCCCAATCCTAGCGGGAGAGGGACAAGAGACCCAGTACTTC. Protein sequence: CASSPILAGEGQETQYF.

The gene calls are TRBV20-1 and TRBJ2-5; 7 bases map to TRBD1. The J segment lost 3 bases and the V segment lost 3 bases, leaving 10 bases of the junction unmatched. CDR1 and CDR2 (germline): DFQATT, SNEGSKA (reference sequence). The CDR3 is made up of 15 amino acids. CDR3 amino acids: CSASSSGGKKETQYF. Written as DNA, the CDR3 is TGCAGTGCTAGCTCCTCAGGGGGTAAGAAAGAGACCCAGTACTTC.

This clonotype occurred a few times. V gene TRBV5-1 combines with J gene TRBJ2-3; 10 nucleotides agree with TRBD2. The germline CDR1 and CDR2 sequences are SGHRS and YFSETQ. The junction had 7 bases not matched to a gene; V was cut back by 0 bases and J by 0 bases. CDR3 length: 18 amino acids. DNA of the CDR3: TGCGCCAGCAGCTTGGGGCGGACTAGCGGAACTAGCACAGATACGCAGTATTTT. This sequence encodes CASSLGRTSGTSTDTQYF.

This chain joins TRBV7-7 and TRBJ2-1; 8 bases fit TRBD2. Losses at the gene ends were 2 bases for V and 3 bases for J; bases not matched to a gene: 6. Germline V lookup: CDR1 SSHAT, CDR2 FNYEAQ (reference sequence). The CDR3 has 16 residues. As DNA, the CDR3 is TGTGCCAGCAGCTTAACAGCGGGAGTGGGCTACAATGAGCAGTTCTTC. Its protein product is CASSLTAGVGYNEQFF.

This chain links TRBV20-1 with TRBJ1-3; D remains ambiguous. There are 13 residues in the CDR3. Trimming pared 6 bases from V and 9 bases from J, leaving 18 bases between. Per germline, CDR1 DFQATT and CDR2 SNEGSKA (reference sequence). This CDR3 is CSASLGVVGTIYF. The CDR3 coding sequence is TGCAGTGCCAGCCTGGGAGTTGTGGGCACCATATATTTT.

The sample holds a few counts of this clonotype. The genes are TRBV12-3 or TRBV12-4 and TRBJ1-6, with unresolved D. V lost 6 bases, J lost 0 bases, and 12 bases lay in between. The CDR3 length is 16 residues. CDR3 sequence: CASRPGRSSYNSPLHF. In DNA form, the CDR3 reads TGTGCCAGCAGGCCCGGGAGGAGCTCCTATAATTCACCCCTCCACTTT.

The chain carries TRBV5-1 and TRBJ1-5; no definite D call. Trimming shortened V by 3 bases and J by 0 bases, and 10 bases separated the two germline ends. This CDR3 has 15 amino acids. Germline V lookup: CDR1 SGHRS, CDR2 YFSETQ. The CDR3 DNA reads TGCGCCAGCAGCTGGGATCCTTATAGCAATCAGCCCCAGCATTTT. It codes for CASSWDPYSNQPQHF. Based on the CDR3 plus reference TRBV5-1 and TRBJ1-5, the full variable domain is KAGVTQTPRYLIKTRGQQVTLSCSPISGHRSVSWYQQTPGQGLQFLFEYFSETQRNKGNFPGRFSGRQFSNSRSEMNVSTLELGDSALYLCASSWDPYSNQPQHFGDGTRLSIL.

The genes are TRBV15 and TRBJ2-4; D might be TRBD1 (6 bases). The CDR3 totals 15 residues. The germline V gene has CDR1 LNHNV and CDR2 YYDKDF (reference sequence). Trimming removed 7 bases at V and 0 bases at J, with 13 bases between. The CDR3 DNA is TGTGCCACCACTGTGACAGGTTTAGCCAAAAACATTCAGTACTTC. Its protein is CATTVTGLAKNIQYF.

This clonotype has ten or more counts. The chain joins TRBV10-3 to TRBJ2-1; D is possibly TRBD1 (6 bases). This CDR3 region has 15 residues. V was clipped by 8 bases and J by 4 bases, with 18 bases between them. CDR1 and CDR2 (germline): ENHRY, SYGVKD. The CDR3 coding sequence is TGTGCCATCGCCAGCCAGGGAAGGGGGTACAATGAGCAGTTCTTC. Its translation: CAIASQGRGYNEQFF.

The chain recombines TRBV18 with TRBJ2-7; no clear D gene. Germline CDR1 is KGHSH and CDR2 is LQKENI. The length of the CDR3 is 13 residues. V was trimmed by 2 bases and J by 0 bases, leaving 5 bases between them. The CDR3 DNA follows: TGTGCCAGCTCACCATTCCTCTCCTACGAGCAGTACTTC. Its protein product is CASSPFLSYEQYF.

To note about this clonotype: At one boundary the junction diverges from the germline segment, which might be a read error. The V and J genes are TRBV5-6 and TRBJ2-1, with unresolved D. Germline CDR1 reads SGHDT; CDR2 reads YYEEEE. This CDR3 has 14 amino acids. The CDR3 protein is CASSLAVFNNEQIF. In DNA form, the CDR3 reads TGTGCCAGCAGCTTGGCCGTATTTAACAATGAGCAGATCTTC.

In DNA, the CDR3 is TGTGCCAGCAGTTCCTTCGCGGCTTCAACTAATGAAAAACTGTTTTTT. Protein sequence: CASSSFAASTNEKLFF. This rearrangement joins TRBV12-3 or TRBV12-4 to TRBJ1-4, with no clear D. The CDR3 is made up of 16 amino acids. V gave up 4 bases and J gave up 0 bases, with 12 bases separating them.

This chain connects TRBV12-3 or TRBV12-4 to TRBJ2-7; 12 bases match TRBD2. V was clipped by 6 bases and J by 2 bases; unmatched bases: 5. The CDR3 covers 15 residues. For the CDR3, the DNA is TGTGCCAGCAGCCCCCGGACTAGCGGGGCCTACGAGCAGTACTTC. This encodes CASSPRTSGAYEQYF.

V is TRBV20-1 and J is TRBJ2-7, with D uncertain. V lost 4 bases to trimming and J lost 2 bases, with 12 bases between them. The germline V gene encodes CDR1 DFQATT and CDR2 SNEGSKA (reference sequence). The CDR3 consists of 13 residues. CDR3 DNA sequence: TGCAGTGCTACCAGGCCCCCAACCTACGAGCAGTACTTC. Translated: CSATRPPTYEQYF.

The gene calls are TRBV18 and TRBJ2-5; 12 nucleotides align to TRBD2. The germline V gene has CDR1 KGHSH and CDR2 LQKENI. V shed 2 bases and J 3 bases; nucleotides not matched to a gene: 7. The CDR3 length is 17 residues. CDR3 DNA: TGTGCCAGCTCACCAAAGAGACTAGCGGGGGAGGAAGAGACCCAGTACTTC. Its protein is CASSPKRLAGEEETQYF.

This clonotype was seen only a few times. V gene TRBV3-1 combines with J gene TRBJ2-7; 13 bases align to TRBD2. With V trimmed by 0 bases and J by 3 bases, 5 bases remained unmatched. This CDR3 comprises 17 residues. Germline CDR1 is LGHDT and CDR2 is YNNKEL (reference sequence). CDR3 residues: CASSQDKTSGRNYEQYF. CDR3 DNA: TGTGCCAGCAGCCAAGATAAGACTAGCGGGAGGAACTACGAGCAGTACTTC.